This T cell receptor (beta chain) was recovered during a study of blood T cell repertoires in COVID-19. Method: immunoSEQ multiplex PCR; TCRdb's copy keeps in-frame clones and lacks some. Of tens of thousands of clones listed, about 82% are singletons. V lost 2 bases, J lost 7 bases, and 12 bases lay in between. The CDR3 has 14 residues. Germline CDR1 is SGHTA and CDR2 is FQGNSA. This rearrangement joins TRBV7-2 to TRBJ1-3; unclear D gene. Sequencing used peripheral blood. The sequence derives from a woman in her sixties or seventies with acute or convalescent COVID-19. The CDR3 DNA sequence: TGTGCCAGCAGCTTAACTCAGGATTTGAACACCATATATTTT. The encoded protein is CASSLTQDLNTIYF.